The present T cell receptor beta chain was sequenced within a study of identical twins. TCRdb called the 5' RACE reads again in MiXCR, with one record for every CDR3 protein. In the table there are 1.5 million to 2 million distinct CDR3 sequences, under 35% of which are singletons. The table lists this clonotype with a few counts. With 3 bases clipped from V and 0 bases from J, the junction kept 4 bases outside the gene matches. The CDR3 covers 15 residues. Germline CDR1 is KGHSH and CDR2 is LQKENI. Sequenced: cord blood. J is TRBJ1-2 and V is TRBV18, with 7 positions matching TRBD1. The clonotype comes from a newborn girl in good health. This CDR3 is CASSPRDSSNYGYTF. CDR3 bases: TGTGCCAGCTCACCGCGGGACAGTTCTAACTATGGCTACACCTTC.